This entry features one T cell receptor (beta chain) sequence. What it binds is not known. This entry is derived from a study of vaccination effects on CD4 cells after COVID-19. This CDR3 is 13 amino acids long. Germline CDR1 reads GTSNPN; CDR2 reads SVGIG (reference sequence). J lost 6 bases, V lost 3 bases, and 4 bases had no gene match. The data were produced by immunoSEQ multiplex PCR, yet TCRdb's version contains in-frame clones alone and is incomplete. The table has around 30,000 clones, around 85% seen once. The ViraFEST assay expanded antigen-specific CD4+ T cells with viral peptide pools before sequencing. Scientists isolated CD4+ T cells after a roughly 10-day culture period ended. Vaccination of participants consisted of two doses of either the BNT162b2 or mRNA-1273 vaccine.

The genes are TRBV30 and TRBJ2-4; 8 bases agree with TRBD2. Source: CD4+ T cells from PBMCs cultured with SARS-CoV-2 spike peptides, taken after COVID-19 vaccination. The receptor was derived from a human donor who received a COVID-19 vaccine. Some clones in this sample may be carry-over from other donors' samples. In DNA, the CDR3 is TGTGCCTGGAGCTATAGCGGGGCAAACATTCAGTACTTC. This codes for CAWSYSGANIQYF. Together with reference TRBV30 and TRBJ2-4, the CDR3 gives the full variable domain: SQTIHQWPATLVQPVGSPLSLECTVEGTSNPNLYWYRQAAGRGLQLLFYSVGIGQISSEVPQNLSASRPQDRQFILSSKKLLLSDSGFYLCAWSYSGANIQYFGAGTRLSVL.